This TCR beta chain is drawn from a study of vaccination effects on CD4 cells after COVID-19. Study summary: Sampling occurred a median 72 days post second dose, range 14 to 241. General study findings and limits: Convalescent patients numbered few in the study; early post-infection timepoints were missing entirely.

Germline V gives CDR1 SQVTM, CDR2 ANQGSEA. The V and J ends lost 4 bases and 4 bases respectively, with 13 bases between them. CDR3 length: 13 residues. In regard to this clone: Its specificity is unknown.

Following 10 days of culture, CD4+ T cells were isolated. Everyone in the study got two shots of either the BNT162b2 or mRNA-1273 vaccine. People in the vaccine group had not been infected with SARS-CoV-2 before, and their nucleocapsid antibodies were negative. Assay used: immunoSEQ multiplex PCR; TCRdb lists only in-frame clones, some missing. This sample carries fewer than 75,000 clones, approximately 72% of them seen once, and the ten largest clones take about 4.5%. The sequencing used CD4+ T cells from PBMCs cultured without peptide, collected after COVID-19 vaccination. The rearrangement joins TRBV29-1 to TRBJ1-1, with D perhaps TRBD1 (6 bases). The sequence derives from a human donor who received a COVID-19 vaccine. The chain's CDR3 is CSVVVLGGTEAFF. As DNA, the CDR3 is TGCAGCGTTGTAGTTCTAGGGGGCACTGAAGCTTTCTTT. Full variable domain (rest looked up from reference TRBV29-1 and TRBJ1-1): SAVISQKPSRDICQRGTSLTIQCQVDSQVTMMFWYRQQPGQSLTLIATANQGSEATYESGFVIDKFPISRPNLTFSTLTVSNMSPEDSSIYLCSVVVLGGTEAFFGQGTRLTVV.